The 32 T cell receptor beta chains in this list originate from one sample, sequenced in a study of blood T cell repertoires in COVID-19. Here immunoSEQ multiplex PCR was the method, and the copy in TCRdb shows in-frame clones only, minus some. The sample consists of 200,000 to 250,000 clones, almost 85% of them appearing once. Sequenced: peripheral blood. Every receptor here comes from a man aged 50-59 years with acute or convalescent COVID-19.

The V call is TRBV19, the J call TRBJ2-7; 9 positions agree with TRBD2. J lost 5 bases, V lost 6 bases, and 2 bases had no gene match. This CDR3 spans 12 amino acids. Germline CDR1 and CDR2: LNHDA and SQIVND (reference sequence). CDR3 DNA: TGTGCCAGTAGAAGCGGGAGGAACGAGCAGTACTTC. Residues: CASRSGRNEQYF.

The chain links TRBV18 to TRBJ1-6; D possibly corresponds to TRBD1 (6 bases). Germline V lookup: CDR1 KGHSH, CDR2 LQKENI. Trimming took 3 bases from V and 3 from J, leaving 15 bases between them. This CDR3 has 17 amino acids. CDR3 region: CASSPSVRQVYNSPLHF. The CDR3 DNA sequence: TGTGCCAGCTCACCCAGCGTTCGACAGGTCTATAATTCACCCCTCCACTTT.

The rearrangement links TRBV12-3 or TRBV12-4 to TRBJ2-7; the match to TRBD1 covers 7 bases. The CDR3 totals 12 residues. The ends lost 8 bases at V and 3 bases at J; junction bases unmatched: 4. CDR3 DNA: TGTGCCAGCGGCAGGGGGAGCTACGAGCAGTACTTC. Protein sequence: CASGRGSYEQYF.

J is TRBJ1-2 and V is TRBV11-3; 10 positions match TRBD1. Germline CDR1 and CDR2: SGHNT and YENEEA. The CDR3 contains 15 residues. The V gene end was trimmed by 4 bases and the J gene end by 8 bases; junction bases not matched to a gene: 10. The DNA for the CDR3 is TGTGCCAGCAGCTCGACAGGGGGCGGGGTAGGAGGCTACACCTTC. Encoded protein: CASSSTGGGVGGYTF.

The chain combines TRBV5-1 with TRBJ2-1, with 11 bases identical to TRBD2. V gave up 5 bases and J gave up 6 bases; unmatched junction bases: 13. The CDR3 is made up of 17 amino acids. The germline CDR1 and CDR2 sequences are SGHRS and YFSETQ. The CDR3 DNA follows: TGCGCCAGCAGAGGGATAGCGGGAGGGCTTACTTTCAATGAGCAGTTCTTC. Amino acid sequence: CASRGIAGGLTFNEQFF.

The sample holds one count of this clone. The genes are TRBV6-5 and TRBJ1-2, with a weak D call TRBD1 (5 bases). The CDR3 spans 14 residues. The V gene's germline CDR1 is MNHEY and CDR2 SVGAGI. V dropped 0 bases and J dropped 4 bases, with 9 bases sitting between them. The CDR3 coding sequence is TGTGCCAGCAGTTACTCCTCAGGGCTCTATGGCTACACCTTC. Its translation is CASSYSSGLYGYTF.

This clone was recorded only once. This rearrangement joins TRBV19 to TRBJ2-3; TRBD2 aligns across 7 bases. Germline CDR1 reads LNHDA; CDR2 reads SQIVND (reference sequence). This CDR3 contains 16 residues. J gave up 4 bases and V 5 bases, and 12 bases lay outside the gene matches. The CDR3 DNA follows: TGTGCCAGTAGTTTAATGGCGGGGAGGGGCCCAGATACGCAGTATTTT. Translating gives CASSLMAGRGPDTQYF. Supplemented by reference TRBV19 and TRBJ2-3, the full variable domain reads DGGITQSPKYLFRKEGQNVTLSCEQNLNHDAMYWYRQDPGQGLRLIYYSQIVNDFQKGDIAEGYSVSREKKESFPLTVTSAQKNPTAFYLCASSLMAGRGPDTQYFGPGTRLTVL.

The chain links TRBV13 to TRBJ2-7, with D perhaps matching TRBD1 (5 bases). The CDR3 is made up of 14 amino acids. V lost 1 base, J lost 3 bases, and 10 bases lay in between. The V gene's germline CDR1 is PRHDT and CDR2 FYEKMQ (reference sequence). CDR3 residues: CASSLEGVGYEQYF. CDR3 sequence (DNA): TGTGCCAGCAGCTTAGAAGGGGTGGGCTACGAGCAGTACTTC.

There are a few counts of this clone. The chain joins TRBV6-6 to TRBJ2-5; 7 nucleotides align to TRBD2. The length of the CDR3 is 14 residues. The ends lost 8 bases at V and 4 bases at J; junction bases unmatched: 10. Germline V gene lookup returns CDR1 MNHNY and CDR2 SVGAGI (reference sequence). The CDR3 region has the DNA TGTGCCAGCTGGGGAGGGACCGAGGGAGAGACCCAGTACTTC. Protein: CASWGGTEGETQYF.

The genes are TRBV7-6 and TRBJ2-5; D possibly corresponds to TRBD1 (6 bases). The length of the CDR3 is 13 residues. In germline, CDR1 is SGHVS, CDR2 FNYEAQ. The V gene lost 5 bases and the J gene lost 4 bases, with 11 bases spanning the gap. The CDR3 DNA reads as TGTGCCAGCAGCGTCAACAGGGTAGAGACCCAGTACTTC. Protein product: CASSVNRVETQYF.

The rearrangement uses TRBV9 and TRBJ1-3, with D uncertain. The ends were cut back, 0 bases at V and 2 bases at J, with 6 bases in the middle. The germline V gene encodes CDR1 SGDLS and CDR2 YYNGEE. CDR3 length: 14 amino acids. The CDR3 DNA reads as TGTGCCAGCAGCGTAGGTACAGCTGGAAACACCATATATTTT. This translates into CASSVGTAGNTIYF.

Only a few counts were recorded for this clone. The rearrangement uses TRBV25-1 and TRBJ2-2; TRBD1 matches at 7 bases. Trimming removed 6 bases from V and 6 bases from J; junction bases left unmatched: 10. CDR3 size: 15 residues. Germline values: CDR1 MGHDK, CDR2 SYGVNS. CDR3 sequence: CASRAGTAFPGELFF. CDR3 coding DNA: TGTGCCAGCAGGGCTGGGACAGCTTTCCCCGGGGAGCTGTTTTTT.

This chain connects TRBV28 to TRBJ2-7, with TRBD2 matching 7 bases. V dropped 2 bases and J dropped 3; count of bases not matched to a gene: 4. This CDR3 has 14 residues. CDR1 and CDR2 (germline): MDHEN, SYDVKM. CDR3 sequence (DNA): TGTGCCAGCAGTTTAGCGGGGGTGGGCTACGAGCAGTACTTC. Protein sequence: CASSLAGVGYEQYF.

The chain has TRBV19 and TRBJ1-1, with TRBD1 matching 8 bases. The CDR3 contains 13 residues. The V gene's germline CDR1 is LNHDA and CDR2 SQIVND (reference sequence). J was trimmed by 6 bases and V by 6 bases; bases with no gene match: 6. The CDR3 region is CASRVQGAAEAFF. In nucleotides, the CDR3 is TGTGCCAGTAGGGTCCAGGGGGCTGCTGAAGCTTTCTTT.

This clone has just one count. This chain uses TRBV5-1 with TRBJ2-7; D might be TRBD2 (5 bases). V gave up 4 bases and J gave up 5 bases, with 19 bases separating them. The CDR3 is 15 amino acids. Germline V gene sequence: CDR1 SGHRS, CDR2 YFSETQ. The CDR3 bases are TGCGCCAGCAGCGCTAGGAGCGGCAAGACCCACGAGCAGTACTTC. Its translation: CASSARSGKTHEQYF. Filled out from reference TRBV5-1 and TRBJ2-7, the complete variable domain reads KAGVTQTPRYLIKTRGQQVTLSCSPISGHRSVSWYQQTPGQGLQFLFEYFSETQRNKGNFPGRFSGRQFSNSRSEMNVSTLELGDSALYLCASSARSGKTHEQYFGPGTRLTVT.

The CDR3 here is CASSLGGLYEQYF. Here the CDR3 DNA reads TGTGCCAGCAGTTTAGGGGGGCTCTACGAGCAGTACTTC. V is TRBV12-3 or TRBV12-4 and J is TRBJ2-7, with D perhaps TRBD1 (6 bases). This CDR3 spans 13 amino acids. Trimming removed 1 base from V and 3 bases from J, with 7 bases in between.

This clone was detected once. CDR3 region: CASSSGLGEAFF. In DNA, the CDR3 is TGTGCCAGCAGCTCCGGACTGGGGGAAGCTTTCTTT. The chain carries TRBV11-2 and TRBJ1-1; D call uncertain. Germline CDR1 and CDR2: SGHAT and FQNNGV. This CDR3 spans 12 amino acids. V gave up 4 bases and J gave up 8 bases, with 11 bases separating them.

The CDR3, as DNA: TGTGCCAGCAGCTTGGGGGGGACAGGGAACTACGAGCAGTACTTC. Residues: CASSLGGTGNYEQYF. This rearrangement joins TRBV7-9 to TRBJ2-7; the match to TRBD1 covers 9 bases. Germline V gene lookup returns CDR1 SEHNR and CDR2 FQNEAQ (reference sequence). The CDR3 contains 15 residues. V was pared by 3 bases and J by 3 bases, with 6 bases of the junction left unmatched.

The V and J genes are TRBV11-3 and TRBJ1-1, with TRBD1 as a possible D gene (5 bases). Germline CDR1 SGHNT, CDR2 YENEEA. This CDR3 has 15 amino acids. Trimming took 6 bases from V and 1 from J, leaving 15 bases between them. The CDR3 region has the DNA TGTGCCAGCAGTTCATCCGGGACTGAGAACACTGAAGCTTTCTTT. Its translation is CASSSSGTENTEAFF.

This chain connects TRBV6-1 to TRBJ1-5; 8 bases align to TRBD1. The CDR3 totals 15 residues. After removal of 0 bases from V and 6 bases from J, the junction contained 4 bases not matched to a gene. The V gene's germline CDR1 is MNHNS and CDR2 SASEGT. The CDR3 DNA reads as TGTGCCAGCAGTGAAGCGGACAGGGACGGTCAGCCCCAGCATTTT. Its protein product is CASSEADRDGQPQHF.

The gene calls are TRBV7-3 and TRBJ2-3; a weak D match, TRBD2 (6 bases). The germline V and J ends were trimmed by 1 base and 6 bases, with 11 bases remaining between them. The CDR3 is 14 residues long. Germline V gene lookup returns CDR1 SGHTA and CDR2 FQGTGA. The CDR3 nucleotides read TGTGCCAGCAGCTTAAGCGGGATGATGGATACGCAGTATTTT. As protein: CASSLSGMMDTQYF.

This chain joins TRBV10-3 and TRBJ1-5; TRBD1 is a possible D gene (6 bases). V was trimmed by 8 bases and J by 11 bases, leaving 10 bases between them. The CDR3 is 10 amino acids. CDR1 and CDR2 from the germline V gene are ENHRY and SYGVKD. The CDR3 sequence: CAIPYRAQHF. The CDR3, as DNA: TGTGCCATCCCCTACAGGGCCCAGCATTTT.

DNA for the CDR3: TGTGCCTGGAAACGGCCCGGGACTAGCGTCTACAATGAGCAGTTCTTC. Translated, it gives CAWKRPGTSVYNEQFF. This sequence joins TRBV30 and TRBJ2-1; 10 bases match TRBD2. V lost 4 bases and J lost 3; bases outside the gene matches: 9. The germline V gene encodes CDR1 GTSNPN and CDR2 SVGIG (reference sequence). The CDR3 consists of 16 residues.

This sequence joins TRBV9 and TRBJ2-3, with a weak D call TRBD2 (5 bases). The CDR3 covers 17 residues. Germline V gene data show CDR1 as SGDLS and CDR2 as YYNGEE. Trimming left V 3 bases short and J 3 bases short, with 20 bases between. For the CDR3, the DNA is TGTGCCAGCAGCGCTCGGGGTGGAGAGAGAACTACAGATACGCAGTATTTT. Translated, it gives CASSARGGERTTDTQYF.

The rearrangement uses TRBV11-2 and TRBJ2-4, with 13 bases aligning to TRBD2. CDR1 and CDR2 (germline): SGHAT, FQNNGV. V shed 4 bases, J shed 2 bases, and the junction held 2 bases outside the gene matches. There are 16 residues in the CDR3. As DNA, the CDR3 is TGTGCCAGCAGCTCGGGACTAGCGGGGTCCAAAAACATTCAGTACTTC. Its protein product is CASSSGLAGSKNIQYF.

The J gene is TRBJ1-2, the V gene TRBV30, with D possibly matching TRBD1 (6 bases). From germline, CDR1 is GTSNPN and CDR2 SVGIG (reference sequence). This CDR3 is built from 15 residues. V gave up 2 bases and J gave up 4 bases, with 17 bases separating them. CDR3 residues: CAWSYPDRLPYGYTF. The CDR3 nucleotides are TGTGCCTGGAGTTACCCCGACAGGCTGCCCTATGGCTACACCTTC.

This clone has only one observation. The CDR3, as DNA: TGCGCCAGCAGTGGATGGGGGGTGGACAATCAGCCCCAGCATTTT. This codes for CASSGWGVDNQPQHF. The chain uses TRBV10-2 and TRBJ1-5, with D maybe TRBD1 (5 bases). The CDR3 sequence is 15 residues long. Germline V gene sequence: CDR1 WSHSY, CDR2 SAAADI. The germline V and J ends were trimmed by 4 bases and 3 bases, with 13 bases remaining between them.

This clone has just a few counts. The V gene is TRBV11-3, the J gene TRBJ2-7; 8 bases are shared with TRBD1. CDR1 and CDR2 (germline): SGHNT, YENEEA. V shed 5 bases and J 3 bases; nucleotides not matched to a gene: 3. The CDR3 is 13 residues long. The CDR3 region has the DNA TGTGCCAGCAGCAAGACAGGGGTCTACGAGCAGTACTTC. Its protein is CASSKTGVYEQYF.

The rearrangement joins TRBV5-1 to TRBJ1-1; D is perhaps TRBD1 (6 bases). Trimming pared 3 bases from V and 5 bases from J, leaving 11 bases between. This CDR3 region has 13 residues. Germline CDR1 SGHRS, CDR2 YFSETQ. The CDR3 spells CASSSLQGTEAFF. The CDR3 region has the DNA TGCGCCAGCAGCTCCCTACAGGGAACTGAAGCTTTCTTT.

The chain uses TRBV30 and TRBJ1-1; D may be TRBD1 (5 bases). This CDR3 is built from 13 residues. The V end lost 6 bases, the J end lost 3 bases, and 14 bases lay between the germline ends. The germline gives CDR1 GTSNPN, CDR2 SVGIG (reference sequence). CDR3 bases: TGTGCCTGCCGGGGTGGGGGGTACACTGAAGCTTTCTTT. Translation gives CACRGGGYTEAFF.

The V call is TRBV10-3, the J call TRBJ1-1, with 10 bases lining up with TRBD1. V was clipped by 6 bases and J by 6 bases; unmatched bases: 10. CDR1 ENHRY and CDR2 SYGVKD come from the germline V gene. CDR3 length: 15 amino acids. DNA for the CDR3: TGTGCCATCAGAGGAACGACAGGGGGCTCGGCTGAAGCTTTCTTT. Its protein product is CAIRGTTGGSAEAFF.

In nucleotides, the CDR3 is TGTGCCAGCAGTTGGACAGCCTCTAAGGAGCAGTACTTC. Translated, it gives CASSWTASKEQYF. The rearrangement joins TRBV27 to TRBJ2-7; possible D gene TRBD1, 6 bases. CDR1 is MNHEY, CDR2 SMNVEV, per germline (reference sequence). This CDR3 region has 13 residues. Trimming took off 4 bases at V and 7 bases at J, with 14 bases between the two ends.